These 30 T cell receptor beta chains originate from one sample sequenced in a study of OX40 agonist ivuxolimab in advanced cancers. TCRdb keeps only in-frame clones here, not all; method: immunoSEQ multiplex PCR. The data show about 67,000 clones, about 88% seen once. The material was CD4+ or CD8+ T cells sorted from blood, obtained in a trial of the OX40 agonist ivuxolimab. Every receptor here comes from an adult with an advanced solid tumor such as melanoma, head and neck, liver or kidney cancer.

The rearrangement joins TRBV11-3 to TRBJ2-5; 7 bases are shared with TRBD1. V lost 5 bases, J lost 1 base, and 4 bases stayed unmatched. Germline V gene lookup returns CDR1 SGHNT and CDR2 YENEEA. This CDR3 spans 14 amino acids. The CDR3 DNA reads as TGTGCCAGCAGCAAACCAGGGGGCCAAGAGACCCAGTACTTC. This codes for CASSKPGGQETQYF. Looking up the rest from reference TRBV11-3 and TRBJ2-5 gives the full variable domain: EAGVVQSPRYKIIEKKQPVAFWCNPISGHNTLYWYLQNLGQGPELLIRYENEEAVDDSQLPKDRFSAERLKGVDSTLKIQPAELGDSAVYLCASSKPGGQETQYFGPGTRLLVL.

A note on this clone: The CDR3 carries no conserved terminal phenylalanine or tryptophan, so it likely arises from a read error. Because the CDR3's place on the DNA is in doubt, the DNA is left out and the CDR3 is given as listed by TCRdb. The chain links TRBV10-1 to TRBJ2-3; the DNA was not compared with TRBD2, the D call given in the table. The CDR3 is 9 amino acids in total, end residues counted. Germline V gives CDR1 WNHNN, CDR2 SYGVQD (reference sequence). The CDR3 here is CASRVGGPD.

Here the CDR3 DNA reads TGTGCCAGCAGCCCCGACAGGAATCAGCCCCAGCATTTT. Translation: CASSPDRNQPQHF. This chain joins TRBV5-8 and TRBJ1-5; tentative D call: TRBD1 (6 bases). The CDR3 length is 13 residues. Germline V CDR1 and CDR2: SGHTS, YDEGEE. Trimming cost V 4 bases and J 4 bases, with 9 bases left between them.

This chain's CDR3 is CAISGGTSGSRETQYF. The CDR3 DNA follows: TGTGCCATCAGTGGGGGGACTAGCGGGAGTAGAGAGACCCAGTACTTC. This chain joins TRBV10-3 and TRBJ2-5; 14 bases align to TRBD2. Germline trimming cut 4 bases from V and 4 bases from J; bases unmatched to any gene: 5. Germline-derived CDR1 and CDR2 are ENHRY and SYGVKD. The CDR3 covers 16 residues.

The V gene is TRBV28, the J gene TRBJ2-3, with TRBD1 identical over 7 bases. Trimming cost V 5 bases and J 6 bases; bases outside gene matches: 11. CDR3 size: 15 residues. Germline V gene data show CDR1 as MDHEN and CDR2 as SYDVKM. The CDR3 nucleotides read TGTGCCAGCAGTCCCCGAGGCAGGGGGAAGGATACGCAGTATTTT. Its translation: CASSPRGRGKDTQYF.

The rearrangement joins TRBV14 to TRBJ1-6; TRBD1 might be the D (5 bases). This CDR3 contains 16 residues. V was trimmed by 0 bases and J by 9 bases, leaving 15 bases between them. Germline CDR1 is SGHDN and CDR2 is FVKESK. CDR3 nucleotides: TGTGCCAGCAGCCAAGATCGCCGGGACGTCACTTCACCCCTCCACTTT. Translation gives CASSQDRRDVTSPLHF.

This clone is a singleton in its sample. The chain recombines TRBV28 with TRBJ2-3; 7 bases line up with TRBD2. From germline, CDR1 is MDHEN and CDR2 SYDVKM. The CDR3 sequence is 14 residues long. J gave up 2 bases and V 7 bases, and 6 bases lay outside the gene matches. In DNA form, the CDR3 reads TGTGCCAGCACCCGAGCGGGGACCACAGATACGCAGTATTTT. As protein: CASTRAGTTDTQYF. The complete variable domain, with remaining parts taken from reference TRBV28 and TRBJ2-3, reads DVKVTQSSRYLVKRTGEKVFLECVQDMDHENMFWYRQDPGLGLRLIYFSYDVKMKEKGDIPEGYSVSREKKERFSLILESASTNQTSMYLCASTRAGTTDTQYFGPGTRLTVL.

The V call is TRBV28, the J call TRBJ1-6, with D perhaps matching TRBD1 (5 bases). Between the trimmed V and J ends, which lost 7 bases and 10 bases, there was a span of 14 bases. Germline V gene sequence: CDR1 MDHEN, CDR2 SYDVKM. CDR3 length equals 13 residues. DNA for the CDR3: TGTGCCAGCACCCCGGGGGGTCACTCACCCCTCCACTTT. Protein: CASTPGGHSPLHF.

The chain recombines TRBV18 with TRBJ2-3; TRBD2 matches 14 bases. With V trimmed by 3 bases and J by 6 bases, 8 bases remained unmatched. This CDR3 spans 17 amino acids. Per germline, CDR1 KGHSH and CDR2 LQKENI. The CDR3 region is CASSPGLAGADGDTQYF. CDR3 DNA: TGTGCCAGCTCACCGGGACTAGCGGGGGCGGACGGGGATACGCAGTATTTT.

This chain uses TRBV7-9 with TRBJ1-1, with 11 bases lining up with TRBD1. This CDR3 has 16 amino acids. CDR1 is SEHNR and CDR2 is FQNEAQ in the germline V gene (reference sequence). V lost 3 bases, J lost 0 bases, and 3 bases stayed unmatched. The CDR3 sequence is CASSFGTGGLNTEAFF. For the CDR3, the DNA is TGTGCCAGCAGCTTTGGGACAGGGGGGCTGAACACTGAAGCTTTCTTT. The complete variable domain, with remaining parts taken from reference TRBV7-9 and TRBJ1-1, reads DTGVSQNPRHKITKRGQNVTFRCDPISEHNRLYWYRQTLGQGPEFLTYFQNEAQLEKSRLLSDRFSAERPKGSFSTLEIQRTEQGDSAMYLCASSFGTGGLNTEAFFGQGTRLTVV.

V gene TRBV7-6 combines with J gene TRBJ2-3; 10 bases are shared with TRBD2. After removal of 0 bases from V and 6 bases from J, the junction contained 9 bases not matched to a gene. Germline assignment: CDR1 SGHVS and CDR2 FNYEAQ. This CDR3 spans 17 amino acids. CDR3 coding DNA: TGTGCCAGCAGCTTAGCCACAGCGGGAGGGCCGTGGGATACGCAGTATTTT. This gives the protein CASSLATAGGPWDTQYF.

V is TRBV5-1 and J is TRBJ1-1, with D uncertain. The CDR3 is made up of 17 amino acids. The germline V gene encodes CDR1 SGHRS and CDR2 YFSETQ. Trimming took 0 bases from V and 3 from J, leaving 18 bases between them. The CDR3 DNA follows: TGCGCCAGCAGCTTGGCCGTAAGTCGAGTTGGGGACACTGAAGCTTTCTTT. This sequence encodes CASSLAVSRVGDTEAFF. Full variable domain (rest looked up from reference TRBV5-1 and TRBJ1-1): KAGVTQTPRYLIKTRGQQVTLSCSPISGHRSVSWYQQTPGQGLQFLFEYFSETQRNKGNFPGRFSGRQFSNSRSEMNVSTLELGDSALYLCASSLAVSRVGDTEAFFGQGTRLTVV.

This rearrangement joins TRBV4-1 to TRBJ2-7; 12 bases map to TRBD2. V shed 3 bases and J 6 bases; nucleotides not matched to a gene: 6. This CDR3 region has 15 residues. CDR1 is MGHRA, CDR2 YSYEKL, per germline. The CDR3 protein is CASSQTSGGESEQYF. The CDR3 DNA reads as TGCGCCAGCAGCCAGACTAGCGGGGGAGAGAGCGAGCAGTACTTC.

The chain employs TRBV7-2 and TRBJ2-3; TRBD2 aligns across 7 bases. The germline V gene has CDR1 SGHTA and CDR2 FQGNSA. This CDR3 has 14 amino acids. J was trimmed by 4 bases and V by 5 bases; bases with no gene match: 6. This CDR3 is CASSRTSFSDTQYF. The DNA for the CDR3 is TGTGCCAGCAGCCGGACTAGTTTCTCAGATACGCAGTATTTT.

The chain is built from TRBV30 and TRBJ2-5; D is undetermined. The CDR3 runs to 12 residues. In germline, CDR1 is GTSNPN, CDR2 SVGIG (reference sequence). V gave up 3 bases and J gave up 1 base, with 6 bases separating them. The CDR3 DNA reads TGTGCCTGGAGCAACGGCCAAGAGACCCAGTACTTC. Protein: CAWSNGQETQYF.

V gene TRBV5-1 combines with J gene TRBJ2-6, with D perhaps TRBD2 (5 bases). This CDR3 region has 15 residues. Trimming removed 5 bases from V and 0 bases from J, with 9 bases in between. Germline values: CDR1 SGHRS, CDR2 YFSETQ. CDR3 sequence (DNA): TGCGCCAGCAGTGGACTTGACTCTGGGGCCAACGTCCTGACTTTC. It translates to CASSGLDSGANVLTF.

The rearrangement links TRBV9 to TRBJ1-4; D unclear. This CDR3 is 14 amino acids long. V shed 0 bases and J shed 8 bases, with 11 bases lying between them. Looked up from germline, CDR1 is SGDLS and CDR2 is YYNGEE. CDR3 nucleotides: TGTGCCAGCAGCGTAGGGGCAGGTAGAGAAAAACTGTTTTTT. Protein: CASSVGAGREKLFF.

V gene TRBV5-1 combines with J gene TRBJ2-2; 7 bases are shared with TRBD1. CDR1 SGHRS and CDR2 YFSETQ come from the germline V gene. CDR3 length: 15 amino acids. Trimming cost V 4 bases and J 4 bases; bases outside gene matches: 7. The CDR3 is CASSTGTDSTGELFF. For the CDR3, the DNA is TGCGCCAGCAGCACAGGGACAGACAGCACCGGGGAGCTGTTTTTT.

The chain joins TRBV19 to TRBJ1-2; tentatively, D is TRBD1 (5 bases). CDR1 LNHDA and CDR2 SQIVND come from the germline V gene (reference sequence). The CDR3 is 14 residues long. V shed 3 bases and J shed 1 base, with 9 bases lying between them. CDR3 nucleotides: TGTGCCAGTAGTATGACAGTTAATAACTATGGCTACACCTTC. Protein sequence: CASSMTVNNYGYTF.

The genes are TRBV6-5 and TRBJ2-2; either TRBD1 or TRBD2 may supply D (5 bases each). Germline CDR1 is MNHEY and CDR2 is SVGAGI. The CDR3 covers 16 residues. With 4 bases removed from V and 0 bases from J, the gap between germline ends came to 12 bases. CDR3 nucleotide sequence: TGTGCCAGCAGTTCGGGACCTCGTGCGAACACCGGGGAGCTGTTTTTT. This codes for CASSSGPRANTGELFF.

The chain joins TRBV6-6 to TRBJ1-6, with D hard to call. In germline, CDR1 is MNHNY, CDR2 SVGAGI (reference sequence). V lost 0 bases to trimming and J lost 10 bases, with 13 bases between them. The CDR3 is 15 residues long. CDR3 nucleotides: TGTGCCAGCAGTTACTCGGACTCCCCGGGATCACCCCTCCACTTT. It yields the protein CASSYSDSPGSPLHF.

CDR3: CASGPRDRTKKLFF. CDR3 nucleotide sequence: TGTGCCAGCGGACCCCGGGACAGGACTAAAAAACTGTTTTTT. The V and J genes are TRBV5-4 and TRBJ1-4; 8 bases map to TRBD1. Per the germline V gene, CDR1 is SGHNT and CDR2 is YYREEE (reference sequence). V was clipped by 7 bases and J by 9 bases; unmatched bases: 11. The CDR3 loop spans 14 amino acids.

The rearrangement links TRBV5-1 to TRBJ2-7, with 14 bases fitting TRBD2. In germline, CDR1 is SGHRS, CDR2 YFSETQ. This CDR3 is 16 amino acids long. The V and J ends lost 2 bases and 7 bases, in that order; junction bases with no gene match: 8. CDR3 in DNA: TGCGCCAGCAGCTTCGCCCCGACTAGCGGGAGGGGAGAGCAGTACTTC. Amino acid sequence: CASSFAPTSGRGEQYF.

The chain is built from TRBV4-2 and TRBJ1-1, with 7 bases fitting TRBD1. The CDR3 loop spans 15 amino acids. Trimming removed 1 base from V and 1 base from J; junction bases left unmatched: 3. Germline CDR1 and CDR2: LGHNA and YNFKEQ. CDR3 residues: CASSQVTGENTEAFF. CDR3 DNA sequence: TGTGCCAGCAGCCAAGTTACAGGGGAGAACACTGAAGCTTTCTTT.

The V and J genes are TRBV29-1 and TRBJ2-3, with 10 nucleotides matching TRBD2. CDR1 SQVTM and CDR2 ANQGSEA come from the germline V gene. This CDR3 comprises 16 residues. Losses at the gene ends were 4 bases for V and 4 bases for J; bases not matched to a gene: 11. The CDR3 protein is CSVGGSSGRGSDTQYF. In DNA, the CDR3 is TGCAGCGTTGGAGGGTCTAGCGGGAGAGGGTCAGATACGCAGTATTTT.

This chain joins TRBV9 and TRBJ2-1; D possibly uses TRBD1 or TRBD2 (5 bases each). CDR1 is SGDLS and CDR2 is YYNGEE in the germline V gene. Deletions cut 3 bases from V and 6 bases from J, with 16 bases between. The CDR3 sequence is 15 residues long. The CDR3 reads CASSAPGRLSNEQFF. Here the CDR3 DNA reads TGTGCCAGCAGCGCTCCGGGGCGGTTGTCCAATGAGCAGTTCTTC.

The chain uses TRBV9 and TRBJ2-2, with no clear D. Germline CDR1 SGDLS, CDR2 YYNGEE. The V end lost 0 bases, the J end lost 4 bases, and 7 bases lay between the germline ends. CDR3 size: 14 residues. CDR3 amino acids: CASSVVGSTGELFF. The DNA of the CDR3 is TGTGCCAGCAGCGTAGTAGGCTCCACCGGGGAGCTGTTTTTT.

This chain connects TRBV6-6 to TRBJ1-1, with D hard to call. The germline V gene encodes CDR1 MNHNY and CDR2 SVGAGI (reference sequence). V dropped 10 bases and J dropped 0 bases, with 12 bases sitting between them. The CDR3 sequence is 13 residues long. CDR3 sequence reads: CATTTQLNTEAFF. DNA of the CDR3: TGTGCCACCACGACTCAACTGAACACTGAAGCTTTCTTT.

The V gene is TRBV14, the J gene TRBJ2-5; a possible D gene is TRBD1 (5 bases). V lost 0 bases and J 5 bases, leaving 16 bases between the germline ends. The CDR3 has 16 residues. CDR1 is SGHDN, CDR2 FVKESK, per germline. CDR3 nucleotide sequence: TGTGCCAGCAGCCAAGATCGGATAGGGGTAGGGGAGACCCAGTACTTC. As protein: CASSQDRIGVGETQYF.

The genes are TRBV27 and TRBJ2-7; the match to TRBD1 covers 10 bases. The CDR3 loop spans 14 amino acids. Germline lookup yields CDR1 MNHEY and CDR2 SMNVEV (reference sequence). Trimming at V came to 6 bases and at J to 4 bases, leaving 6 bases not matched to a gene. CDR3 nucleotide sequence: TGTGCCAGCAGACTGGGACAGGGGAATTACGAGCAGTACTTC. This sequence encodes CASRLGQGNYEQYF.